This entry lists 20 T cell receptor beta chains sequenced from one sample in a study of CD8 T cells in Susac syndrome. Random-hexamer reverse transcription was applied to roughly 0.5 to 1 ug RNA. TCRdb reprocessed the immunoSEQ multiplex PCR reads via MiXCR and lists one record per CDR3 protein. The top ten clones hold about 0.11% of a sample with fewer than 300,000 distinct CDR3 sequences, approximately 81% of them seen once. Specimen: CD8+ T cells from PBMCs. Source of these receptors: a human donor with multiple sclerosis.

The chain employs TRBV11-2 and TRBJ2-7, with unresolved D. The V and J ends lost 3 bases and 5 bases respectively, with 11 bases between them. Per the germline V gene, CDR1 is SGHAT and CDR2 is FQNNGV. The CDR3 has 13 residues. CDR3 region: CASSFYYAHEQYF. In nucleotides, the CDR3 is TGTGCCAGCAGCTTCTATTATGCCCACGAGCAGTACTTC.

The chain has TRBV12-2 and TRBJ2-7; no check of the table's D call, TRBD2, against the DNA was made. TRBV12-2 is a pseudogene. This CDR3 comprises 14 residues. The CDR3 loop is CASHLSSGPHEQYF. CDR3 DNA: TGTGCAAGTCACTTATCATCGGGCCCACACGAGCAGTACTTC.

This chain uses TRBV7-2 with TRBJ2-3, with TRBD2 identical over 12 bases. The J segment lost 4 bases and the V segment lost 4 bases, leaving 6 bases of the junction unmatched. This CDR3 comprises 16 residues. Germline CDR1 SGHTA, CDR2 FQGNSA. The CDR3 DNA reads TGTGCCAGCAGCTGGCGACTAGCGGGAGTGTCAGATACGCAGTATTTT. It encodes CASSWRLAGVSDTQYF.

The rearrangement joins TRBV27 to TRBJ1-2, with D maybe TRBD1 (6 bases). V was pared by 3 bases and J by 4 bases, with 9 bases between. The germline V gene encodes CDR1 MNHEY and CDR2 SMNVEV (reference sequence). The CDR3 has 13 residues. This CDR3 is CASSLTGAYGYTF. In nucleotides, the CDR3 is TGTGCCAGCAGTTTGACGGGGGCCTATGGCTACACCTTC.

The sample holds a few counts of this clonotype. The chain recombines TRBV6-5 with TRBJ1-2; tentative D call: TRBD1 (5 bases). V gave up 8 bases and J gave up 5 bases, with 18 bases separating them. The germline V gene has CDR1 MNHEY and CDR2 SVGAGI. The CDR3 runs 14 residues. The CDR3 loop reads CASRFDSGGYGYTF. The CDR3 DNA follows: TGTGCCAGCCGATTCGACAGCGGGGGATATGGCTACACCTTC.

The CDR3, as DNA: TGTGCCAGCAGTTTAGGAGGGGTTCGTGGTGAAAAACTGTTTTTT. Translated: CASSLGGVRGEKLFF. J is TRBJ1-4 and V is TRBV27; tentative D call: TRBD1 (5 bases). The germline gives CDR1 MNHEY, CDR2 SMNVEV (reference sequence). The CDR3 totals 15 residues. V lost 2 bases and J lost 7, with 14 bases in between.

The chain combines TRBV2 with TRBJ2-7; the D gene is possibly TRBD2 (5 bases). V gave up 8 bases and J gave up 6 bases, with 17 bases separating them. CDR1 and CDR2 (germline): SNHLY, FYNNEI. CDR3 length: 13 residues. CDR3: CASLSSEVREQYF. CDR3 bases: TGTGCCAGCCTAAGTTCGGAGGTTCGCGAGCAGTACTTC.

This clonotype was observed a single time. The chain joins TRBV13 to TRBJ2-5; the D gene could be TRBD1 or TRBD2 (5 bases each). The length of the CDR3 is 15 residues. The germline gives CDR1 PRHDT, CDR2 FYEKMQ (reference sequence). Deletions cut 5 bases from V and 7 bases from J, with 20 bases between. The CDR3: CASSPGTEMRGTQYF. The DNA for the CDR3 is TGTGCCAGCAGCCCCGGTACCGAAATGAGGGGGACCCAGTACTTC.

The rearrangement uses TRBV6-5 and TRBJ2-7; D is perhaps TRBD1 or TRBD2 (5 bases each). Trimming took off 7 bases at V and 2 bases at J, with 15 bases between the two ends. The germline V gene has CDR1 MNHEY and CDR2 SVGAGI. The CDR3 covers 14 residues. CDR3 loop: CASNLRDRTYEQYF. The DNA of the CDR3 is TGTGCCAGCAACCTTCGGGACCGGACCTACGAGCAGTACTTC.

The genes are TRBV21-1 and TRBJ1-6; the table's D call of TRBD1 was not tested on the DNA. TRBV21-1 is designated a pseudogene. The CDR3 extends over 15 amino acids. The CDR3 DNA reads as TGTGCCAGCAGCAGTGGGGACAGCCTGGGCCCACCCCTCCACTTT. Residues: CASSSGDSLGPPLHF.

V gene TRBV3-1 combines with J gene TRBJ2-2; D could derive from TRBD1 or TRBD2 (6 bases each). This CDR3 comprises 18 residues. Germline V lookup: CDR1 LGHDT, CDR2 YNNKEL (reference sequence). V was shortened by 0 bases and J by 3 bases, with 17 bases between the two germline ends. CDR3 in amino acids: CASSQETIYREDTGELFF. The CDR3 DNA is TGTGCCAGCAGCCAAGAGACCATATACAGGGAGGACACCGGGGAGCTGTTTTTT.

V and J are TRBV14 and TRBJ2-3; D uncertain. The CDR3 extends over 15 amino acids. Trimming removed 3 bases from V and 2 bases from J, with 12 bases in between. Germline V CDR1 and CDR2: SGHDN, FVKESK. CDR3 nucleotide sequence: TGTGCCAGCAGCCAGATATCGCGGCTCACAGATACGCAGTATTTT. It yields the protein CASSQISRLTDTQYF.

V and J are TRBV9 and TRBJ2-7, with D tentatively TRBD2 (6 bases). The CDR3 is 16 amino acids. The V and J ends lost 4 bases and 1 base respectively, with 18 bases between them. The germline gives CDR1 SGDLS, CDR2 YYNGEE. The CDR3 DNA reads as TGTGCCAGCAGCTTTTCCGGCGTGGCGGGATCCTACGAGCAGTACTTC. Residues: CASSFSGVAGSYEQYF. Full variable domain (remainder filled in from reference TRBV9 and TRBJ2-7): DSGVTQTPKHLITATGQRVTLRCSPRSGDLSVYWYQQSLDQGLQFLIQYYNGEERAKGNILERFSAQQFPDLHSELNLSSLELGDSALYFCASSFSGVAGSYEQYFGPGTRLTVT.

This sequence joins TRBV27 and TRBJ1-1, with TRBD1 identical over 8 bases. V dropped 2 bases and J dropped 4; count of bases not matched to a gene: 3. Germline V gene data show CDR1 as MNHEY and CDR2 as SMNVEV (reference sequence). This CDR3 is 14 amino acids long. This CDR3 is CASSLQGAGTEAFF. CDR3 sequence (DNA): TGTGCCAGCAGTTTACAGGGGGCCGGCACTGAAGCTTTCTTT.

This clonotype was seen more than once but under ten times. The genes are TRBV20-1 and TRBJ2-7; D gene uncertain. This CDR3 contains 17 residues. V lost 0 bases, J lost 5 bases, and 23 bases lay in between. From germline, CDR1 is DFQATT and CDR2 SNEGSKA (reference sequence). CDR3 residues: CSARDFVTRLRGDEQYF. The DNA for the CDR3 is TGCAGTGCTAGAGATTTCGTGACAAGGCTCCGTGGTGACGAGCAGTACTTC.

Only one count was recorded for this clonotype. A read error is likely, as this CDR3 ends without the conserved phenylalanine or tryptophan. This sequence joins TRBV27 and TRBJ2-1, with unresolved D. V lost 3 bases to trimming and J lost 2 bases, with 8 bases between them. This CDR3 contains 14 residues. Germline V gene data show CDR1 as MNHEY and CDR2 as SMNVEV (reference sequence). The CDR3 bases are TGTGCCAGCAGTTTTGGGCAGACCTACAATGAGCAGTTCCTC. Amino acid sequence: CASSFGQTYNEQFL.

The chain recombines TRBV12-3 or TRBV12-4 with TRBJ1-4; D gene unclear. This CDR3 has 12 amino acids. V was pared by 3 bases and J by 10 bases, with 9 bases between. CDR3 in amino acids: CASSFGMIKLFF. In nucleotides, the CDR3 is TGTGCCAGCAGTTTTGGGATGATAAAACTGTTTTTT.

The chain links TRBV5-5 to TRBJ2-5, with TRBD2 as a possible D gene (6 bases). This CDR3 has 20 residues. V lost 1 base to trimming and J lost 1 base, with 26 bases between them. Germline V gene lookup returns CDR1 SGHKS and CDR2 YYEKEE (reference sequence). The CDR3 DNA reads TGTGCCAGCAGCTTGCGAGTTCGACTGGAGCTAGCGCATTTCCAAGAGACCCAGTACTTC. Translated, it gives CASSLRVRLELAHFQETQYF.

The chain combines TRBV3-1 with TRBJ1-2, with D hard to call. V was cut by 4 bases and J by 4 bases, with 13 bases left in between. The CDR3 has 14 residues. The germline V gene encodes CDR1 LGHDT and CDR2 YNNKEL (reference sequence). This CDR3 is CASSPSEGIYGYTF. The CDR3 DNA reads TGTGCCAGCAGCCCGAGCGAAGGGATCTATGGCTACACCTTC.

This chain connects TRBV29-1 to TRBJ1-4, with D unclear. Trimming shortened V by 0 bases and J by 6 bases, and 11 bases separated the two germline ends. CDR3 size: 14 residues. The germline CDR1 and CDR2 sequences are SQVTM and ANQGSEA. This chain's CDR3 is CSVEDNSHHEKLFF. DNA for the CDR3: TGCAGCGTTGAAGATAACAGCCACCATGAAAAACTGTTTTTT.